Shown below are 18 T cell receptor beta chains from a single sample sequenced in a study of T cells in Graves' hyperthyroidism and ophthalmopathy. TCR beta CDR3 region amplification was performed from RNA transcripts. The primer set for the first-round RT-PCR of the TCR CDR3 was HTBI. TCRdb re-derived calls from the multiplex PCR reads in MiXCR, one entry per CDR3 protein. Of 600,000 to 900,000 distinct CDR3 sequences detected, around 15% appear once; the ten largest clones hold under 10%. Sequencing used blood. The receptors come from a man aged 18 to 29 with Graves' hyperthyroidism.

At least ten counts were recorded for this clonotype. The CDR3 loop is CASKTGTSGVYEQYF. For the CDR3, the DNA is TGTGCCAGTAAAACCGGGACTAGCGGCGTATACGAGCAGTACTTC. The J gene is TRBJ2-7, the V gene TRBV6-2 or TRBV6-3; the match to TRBD2 covers 11 bases. CDR1 and CDR2 (germline): MNHEY, SVGEGT. V dropped 9 bases and J dropped 4; count of bases not matched to a gene: 11. This CDR3 has 15 amino acids.

This clonotype was counted at least ten times. V is TRBV20-1 and J is TRBJ1-2, with D perhaps matching TRBD1 (6 bases). The length of the CDR3 is 14 residues. The V gene's germline CDR1 is DFQATT and CDR2 SNEGSKA (reference sequence). The V gene lost 3 bases and the J gene lost 5 bases, with 16 bases spanning the gap. The CDR3 region is CSARYREGVYGYTF. The CDR3 DNA reads TGCAGTGCTAGGTACCGTGAGGGGGTATATGGCTACACCTTC.

In its sample, this clonotype was seen many times. The rearrangement links TRBV7-9 to TRBJ2-3; TRBD2 agrees at 8 bases. The CDR3 length is 13 residues. The germline V gene encodes CDR1 SEHNR and CDR2 FQNEAQ (reference sequence). Unmatched junction bases numbered 8, after V lost 8 bases and J lost 7 bases. The CDR3 loop reads CASQQAGVYTQYF. In DNA, the CDR3 is TGTGCCAGCCAGCAAGCGGGAGTGTATACGCAGTATTTT.

The genes are TRBV19 and TRBJ1-5; D call uncertain. CDR1 and CDR2 from the germline V gene are LNHDA and SQIVND (reference sequence). V was trimmed by 1 base and J by 7 bases, leaving 11 bases between them. The CDR3 totals 14 residues. DNA for the CDR3: TGTGCCAGTAGTATAGGCGAAGTAGAGCAGCCCCAGCATTTT. Translating it yields CASSIGEVEQPQHF.

The chain links TRBV2 to TRBJ1-2; 12 bases match TRBD1. The V gene end was trimmed by 0 bases and the J gene end by 5 bases; junction bases not matched to a gene: 13. Germline CDR1 SNHLY, CDR2 FYNNEI. This CDR3 comprises 19 residues. The CDR3 reads CASSEARGTGGVGRYGYTF. Here the CDR3 DNA reads TGTGCCAGCAGTGAAGCGAGAGGGACAGGGGGCGTAGGAAGGTATGGCTACACCTTC. Together with reference TRBV2 and TRBJ1-2, the CDR3 gives the full variable domain: EPEVTQTPSHQVTQMGQEVILRCVPISNHLYFYWYRQILGQKVEFLVSFYNNEISEKSEIFDDQFSVERPDGSNFTLKIRSTKLEDSAMYFCASSEARGTGGVGRYGYTFGSGTRLTVV.

This clonotype was observed at least ten times. This rearrangement joins TRBV18 to TRBJ2-3, with 8 bases identical to TRBD2. The CDR3 runs 14 residues. CDR1 and CDR2 (germline): KGHSH, LQKENI. The trim removed 8 bases at V and 3 bases at J, leaving 7 bases unmatched. CDR3 nucleotide sequence: TGTGCCAGCAGTCCGGGGACTAGTACAGATACGCAGTATTTT. This codes for CASSPGTSTDTQYF.

The chain combines TRBV6-5 with TRBJ2-7; unclear D gene. CDR1 and CDR2 from the germline V gene are MNHEY and SVGAGI. The CDR3 has 17 amino acids. Trimming pared 3 bases from V and 12 bases from J, leaving 30 bases between. DNA for the CDR3: TGTGCCAGCAGTTATCGGGCCAGCACGCCCGGAAGGGTTGTGCGGTACTTC. Its protein product is CASSYRASTPGRVVRYF.

In its sample, this clonotype was seen a few times. Here the CDR3 reads CASSQDGDSSYNEQFF. The CDR3 region has the DNA TGTGCCAGCAGCCAAGACGGCGACAGCTCCTACAATGAGCAGTTCTTC. The chain combines TRBV3-1 with TRBJ2-1; D possibly corresponds to TRBD1 (5 bases). This CDR3 has 16 amino acids. Between the trimmed V and J ends, which lost 0 bases and 0 bases, there was a span of 9 bases. Germline V gene lookup returns CDR1 LGHDT and CDR2 YNNKEL (reference sequence).

This clonotype occurred many times. The chain links TRBV3-2 to TRBJ2-1. TRBV3-2 is termed a pseudogene. CDR3 length: 13 residues. The CDR3, as DNA: TGTGCCACGGTTTGTGGCCTTCGGAATGAGCAGTTCTTC. This codes for CATVCGLRNEQFF.

This clonotype was detected only a few times. The V call is TRBV5-5, the J call TRBJ2-5; D may be TRBD1 or TRBD2 (7 bases each). The CDR3 totals 18 residues. CDR1 is SGHKS and CDR2 is YYEKEE in the germline V gene (reference sequence). V lost 7 bases, J lost 2 bases, and 27 bases lay in between. The CDR3 nucleotides read TGTGCCAGCGGGCTGCTAGGGGTGGGGGGGACAGAACAAGAGACCCAGTACTTC. Its protein is CASGLLGVGGTEQETQYF.

This clonotype was observed a handful of times. This chain links TRBV7-8 with TRBJ2-1, with 8 nucleotides matching TRBD1. After removal of 2 bases from V and 8 bases from J, the junction contained 11 bases not matched to a gene. This CDR3 is 16 amino acids long. CDR1 is SGHVS, CDR2 FQNEAQ, per germline. The CDR3 spells CASSLRFLDRAHEQFF. The CDR3, as DNA: TGTGCCAGCAGCTTAAGGTTTCTGGACAGGGCTCATGAGCAGTTCTTC.

The table lists this clonotype with many counts. The chain has TRBV12-3 or TRBV12-4 and TRBJ1-5, with 8 bases aligning to TRBD1. The CDR3 totals 14 residues. The V gene end was trimmed by 3 bases and the J gene end by 6 bases; junction bases not matched to a gene: 4. CDR3 amino acids: CASSFQQGGQPQHF. CDR3 sequence (DNA): TGTGCCAGCAGTTTCCAACAGGGGGGTCAGCCCCAGCATTTT.

This clonotype was counted at least ten times. The chain links TRBV28 to TRBJ2-3; unclear D gene. Trimming removed 5 bases at V and 4 bases at J, with 16 bases between. Germline CDR1 is MDHEN and CDR2 is SYDVKM. CDR3 length: 15 amino acids. The CDR3 bases are TGTGCCAGCAGTCTTCTGGACCGTGACGCAGATACGCAGTATTTT. It encodes CASSLLDRDADTQYF.

The V call is TRBV5-1, the J call TRBJ1-1; maybe TRBD1 (6 bases). The CDR3 is made up of 18 amino acids. V was clipped by 4 bases and J by 3 bases, with 25 bases between them. Germline CDR1 and CDR2: SGHRS and YFSETQ. The CDR3 region has the DNA TGCGCCAGCAGCGGATGGGGGCAGCTTCCTCATGGGTACACTGAAGCTTTCTTT. Its protein is CASSGWGQLPHGYTEAFF.

V and J are TRBV9 and TRBJ2-1, with 9 bases that match TRBD2. The V gene end was trimmed by 3 bases and the J gene end by 7 bases; junction bases not matched to a gene: 5. This CDR3 spans 14 amino acids. The germline gives CDR1 SGDLS, CDR2 YYNGEE. The chain's CDR3 is CASSGGGRENEQFF. In nucleotides, the CDR3 is TGTGCCAGCAGCGGAGGCGGGAGGGAAAATGAGCAGTTCTTC.

This clonotype occurred many times. The chain employs TRBV28 and TRBJ2-2; D is uncertain. V was shortened by 3 bases and J by 7 bases, with 9 bases between the two germline ends. Per germline, CDR1 MDHEN and CDR2 SYDVKM. The CDR3 sequence is 13 residues long. CDR3 sequence (DNA): TGTGCCAGCAGTTTGGAATGGGGCGGGGAGCTGTTTTTT. It encodes CASSLEWGGELFF. Combining the CDR3 with reference TRBV28 and TRBJ2-2 gives the whole variable domain DVKVTQSSRYLVKRTGEKVFLECVQDMDHENMFWYRQDPGLGLRLIYFSYDVKMKEKGDIPEGYSVSREKKERFSLILESASTNQTSMYLCASSLEWGGELFFGEGSRLTVL.

This clonotype showed up just a few times. V gene TRBV28 combines with J gene TRBJ1-2, with TRBD1 identical over 7 bases. Germline trimming cut 7 bases from V and 0 bases from J; bases unmatched to any gene: 8. This CDR3 is 15 amino acids long. CDR1 MDHEN and CDR2 SYDVKM come from the germline V gene. The CDR3 sequence is CASIQGQASNYGYTF. The CDR3 DNA is TGTGCCAGCATTCAAGGACAGGCCTCTAACTATGGCTACACCTTC.

The V and J genes are TRBV5-1 and TRBJ1-1; no firm D call. This CDR3 comprises 13 residues. V shed 0 bases and J shed 9 bases, with 12 bases lying between them. The germline V gene has CDR1 SGHRS and CDR2 YFSETQ. The CDR3 sequence: CASSLEVGRQAFF. In DNA form, the CDR3 reads TGCGCCAGCAGCTTGGAGGTAGGCCGGCAAGCTTTCTTT.